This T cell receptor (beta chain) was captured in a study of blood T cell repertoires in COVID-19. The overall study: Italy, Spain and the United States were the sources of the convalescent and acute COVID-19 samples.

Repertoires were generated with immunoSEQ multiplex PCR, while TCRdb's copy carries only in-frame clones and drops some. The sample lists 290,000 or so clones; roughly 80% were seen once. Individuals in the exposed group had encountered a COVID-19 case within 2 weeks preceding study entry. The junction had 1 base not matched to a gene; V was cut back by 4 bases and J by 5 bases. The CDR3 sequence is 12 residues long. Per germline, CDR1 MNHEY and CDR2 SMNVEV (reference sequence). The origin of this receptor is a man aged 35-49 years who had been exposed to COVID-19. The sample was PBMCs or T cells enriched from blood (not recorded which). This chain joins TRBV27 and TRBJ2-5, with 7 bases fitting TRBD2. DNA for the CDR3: TGTGCCAGCAGTTGGGGGGGGGAGACCCAGTACTTC. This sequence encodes CASSWGGETQYF.